This T cell receptor (beta chain) was sequenced in a study of shared clonotypes between healthy human individuals. Only in-frame clones appear in the TCRdb table, and some are missing; sequencing was by immunoSEQ multiplex PCR. The table shows about 580,000 clones, with 95% to 98% occurring only once. Naive-designated CD8 cells lacked CD45RO, were positively enriched for CCR7, and omitted terminally differentiated effector memory CD45RA+ cells. The trim removed 8 bases at V and 0 bases at J, leaving 1 base unmatched. The germline V gene encodes CDR1 SGDLS and CDR2 YYNGEE. The CDR3 is made up of 12 amino acids.

The gene calls are TRBV9 and TRBJ1-1, with 7 bases that match TRBD1. Sequenced material: naive CD8+ T cells sorted from blood. The TCR comes from a man aged 25 to 40 in good health. The CDR3 nucleotides are TGTGCCAGTGGACAGGTGAACACTGAAGCTTTCTTT. Amino acid sequence: CASGQVNTEAFF.